This passage covers 31 T cell receptor beta chains from one sample sequenced in a study of T-cell reconstitution after alpha-beta-depleted transplantation in children. This sample's TCRbeta library carried unique molecular identifier barcodes. TCRdb re-derived calls from the PCR reads in MiXCR, one entry per CDR3 protein. The sample contains 100,000 to 150,000 distinct CDR3 sequences, more than 20% of which appear only once. The starting material was PBMCs, mostly from graft donor cells, obtained 180 days after TCRalphabeta/CD19-depleted stem cell transplant. The origin of the receptors is a male patient aged 2 to 10 who had a stem cell transplant for chronic granulomatous disease, so the T cells may come from the graft donor.

The chain recombines TRBV20-1 with TRBJ2-3; 7 bases align to TRBD2. CDR1 and CDR2 (germline): DFQATT, SNEGSKA (reference sequence). CDR3 length: 16 residues. V trimming: 3 bases; J trimming: 6 bases; junction bases outside the gene matches: 15. The CDR3 sequence is CSARIEEAGRRDTQYF. CDR3 nucleotide sequence: TGCAGTGCTAGGATTGAAGAAGCGGGACGGCGGGATACGCAGTATTTT.

This clonotype was seen only a few times. The chain has TRBV11-2 and TRBJ1-6, with no clear D. This CDR3 region has 18 residues. V gave up 1 base and J gave up 6 bases, with 19 bases separating them. Germline CDR1 reads SGHAT; CDR2 reads FQNNGV. The CDR3 reads CASSLGALVGMRNSPLHF. The CDR3 DNA follows: TGTGCCAGCAGCTTAGGGGCTTTGGTGGGGATGCGTAATTCACCCCTCCACTTT.

The chain has TRBV12-3 or TRBV12-4 and TRBJ1-3; D uncertain. This CDR3 spans 15 amino acids. V shed 3 bases and J shed 7 bases, with 16 bases lying between them. CDR3 sequence: CASSFSSRQGNTIYF. CDR3 nucleotides: TGTGCCAGCAGTTTCTCTTCGAGACAAGGGAACACCATATATTTT.

There are many counts of this clonotype. The J gene is TRBJ1-5, the V gene TRBV27; 10 nucleotides match TRBD1. CDR3 length equals 15 residues. CDR1 and CDR2 (germline): MNHEY, SMNVEV (reference sequence). Losses at the gene ends were 4 bases for V and 5 bases for J; bases not matched to a gene: 5. The CDR3 bases are TGTGCCAGCAGTTCGGGACAGGGGCTGTATCAGCCCCAGCATTTT. It yields the protein CASSSGQGLYQPQHF.

Here the CDR3 DNA reads TGTGCCAGCAGTTCGGCTCCGGGACAGCAGTTCTTC. Its protein product is CASSSAPGQQFF. The chain has TRBV27 and TRBJ2-1, with D perhaps being TRBD1 or TRBD2 (5 bases each). This CDR3 is built from 12 residues. From germline, CDR1 is MNHEY and CDR2 SMNVEV (reference sequence). Trimming took off 4 bases at V and 11 bases at J, with 12 bases between the two ends.

V is TRBV12-3 or TRBV12-4 and J is TRBJ2-2, with 9 bases that match TRBD2. The CDR3 contains 14 residues. Trimming took 8 bases from V and 4 from J; bases not matched to a gene: 5. The CDR3 reads CASLGTSLTGELFF. In DNA form, the CDR3 reads TGTGCCAGCCTAGGGACTAGCCTCACCGGGGAGCTGTTTTTT.

Many counts were recorded for this clonotype. The chain joins TRBV20-1 to TRBJ2-3, with 8 nucleotides matching TRBD2. The CDR3 loop spans 12 amino acids. Germline lookup yields CDR1 DFQATT and CDR2 SNEGSKA (reference sequence). With V trimmed by 5 bases and J by 5 bases, 3 bases remained unmatched. The CDR3 protein is CSAVLAGDTQYF. CDR3 nucleotides: TGCAGTGCTGTCCTAGCGGGAGATACGCAGTATTTT.

The gene calls are TRBV5-6 and TRBJ2-2, with D possibly TRBD2 on 5 matching bases. The CDR3 length is 16 residues. Germline loops: CDR1 SGHDT, CDR2 YYEEEE. Between the trimmed V and J ends, which lost 1 base and 5 bases, there was a span of 15 bases. This chain's CDR3 is CASSLLRVLTTGELFF. CDR3 sequence (DNA): TGTGCCAGCAGCTTGCTGAGGGTTTTGACGACCGGGGAGCTGTTTTTT.

This clonotype was observed a handful of times. This chain links TRBV20-1 with TRBJ1-2; tentatively, D is TRBD1 (5 bases). The V end lost 0 bases, the J end lost 1 base, and 18 bases lay between the germline ends. Germline V gene data show CDR1 as DFQATT and CDR2 as SNEGSKA (reference sequence). The CDR3 sequence is 17 residues long. The DNA of the CDR3 is TGCAGTGCTAGAGATCTTCCCGGGGCCCCAAATAACTATGGCTACACCTTC. Its protein is CSARDLPGAPNNYGYTF.

This clonotype has just a few counts. The J gene is TRBJ2-3, the V gene TRBV7-6; the match to TRBD2 covers 12 bases. J lost 4 bases, V lost 5 bases, and 4 bases had no gene match. The CDR3 loop spans 15 amino acids. Germline values: CDR1 SGHVS, CDR2 FNYEAQ. CDR3 in amino acids: CASSETSGSADTQYF. DNA of the CDR3: TGTGCCAGCAGCGAGACTAGCGGGAGTGCAGATACGCAGTATTTT.

This clonotype was picked up a small number of times. This may be a read error: a much more frequent sequence differs by one nucleotide. The V call is TRBV7-9, the J call TRBJ2-7; D is unresolved. The ends were cut back, 1 base at V and 6 bases at J, with 7 bases in the middle. CDR3 size: 12 residues. CDR1 and CDR2 from the germline V gene are SEHNR and FQNEAQ (reference sequence). The CDR3 here is CASSLGTGEQYF. The CDR3 bases are TGTGCCAGCAGCTTAGGGACGGGCGAGCAGTACTTC.

As concerns this clonotype: Given the absence of the conserved phenylalanine or tryptophan at the CDR3 end, a read error is likely. No DNA is shown, since the ends of the CDR3 on it are uncertain; the CDR3 is the one TCRdb lists. The chain has TRBV5-6 and TRBJ2-1; TRBD2, as called in the table, went unchecked against the DNA. The germline V gene encodes CDR1 SGHDT and CDR2 YYEEEE. From its first to its last residue, the CDR3 has 13 amino acids. CDR3 sequence reads: CASSLDRLAGNFL.

This clonotype was detected a few times. V usage is TRBV7-2 and J usage is TRBJ1-6; D is unclear. CDR3 size: 14 residues. V lost 1 base to trimming and J lost 12 bases, with 13 bases between them. In germline, CDR1 is SGHTA, CDR2 FQGNSA. The CDR3 nucleotides read TGTGCCAGCAGCTTAGTGGGAGGCGCCCTACCCCTCCACTTT. Protein: CASSLVGGALPLHF.

The chain links TRBV10-3 to TRBJ2-2; 7 bases align to TRBD2. This CDR3 spans 14 amino acids. The germline gives CDR1 ENHRY, CDR2 SYGVKD. The V and J ends lost 5 bases and 4 bases, in that order; junction bases with no gene match: 4. Written as DNA, the CDR3 is TGTGCCATCAGTCCCGGGACTATCACCGGGGAGCTGTTTTTT. It specifies CAISPGTITGELFF.

CDR3 protein: CASSQDWGPNTEAFF. The CDR3 DNA is TGTGCCAGCAGCCAAGATTGGGGCCCGAACACTGAAGCTTTCTTT. The chain carries TRBV4-2 and TRBJ1-1; tentative D call: TRBD1 (5 bases). Germline V lookup: CDR1 LGHNA, CDR2 YNFKEQ. The CDR3 loop spans 15 amino acids. The V gene lost 0 bases and the J gene lost 1 base, with 9 bases spanning the gap.

This rearrangement joins TRBV19 to TRBJ2-1; D is uncertain. This CDR3 has 12 residues. V was trimmed by 1 base and J by 4 bases, leaving 2 bases between them. Germline V lookup: CDR1 LNHDA, CDR2 SQIVND (reference sequence). The CDR3 nucleotides are TGTGCCAGTAGTATAGGATACAATGAGCAGTTCTTC. Translating it yields CASSIGYNEQFF.

The chain links TRBV28 to TRBJ1-5; D uncertain. Trimming left V 3 bases short and J 11 bases short, with 11 bases between. Looked up from germline, CDR1 is MDHEN and CDR2 is SYDVKM. CDR3 size: 12 residues. The CDR3 loop reads CASSLVGKSQHF. DNA of the CDR3: TGTGCCAGCAGTTTGGTGGGGAAATCCCAGCATTTT. The variable domain in full, completed from reference TRBV28 and TRBJ1-5, reads DVKVTQSSRYLVKRTGEKVFLECVQDMDHENMFWYRQDPGLGLRLIYFSYDVKMKEKGDIPEGYSVSREKKERFSLILESASTNQTSMYLCASSLVGKSQHFGDGTRLSIL.

The sample holds many counts of this clonotype. V usage is TRBV5-4 and J usage is TRBJ2-5, with TRBD2 matching 13 bases. Per germline, CDR1 SGHNT and CDR2 YYREEE (reference sequence). V shed 3 bases, J shed 4 bases, and the junction held 15 bases outside the gene matches. This CDR3 is 19 amino acids long. DNA for the CDR3: TGTGCCAGCAGCTCTTACCTTGGACTAGCGGGAGATGGGGGAGAGACCCAGTACTTC. Encoded protein: CASSSYLGLAGDGGETQYF.

The J gene is TRBJ2-2, the V gene TRBV7-9; 10 bases are shared with TRBD2. The CDR3 runs 16 residues. The V segment lost 5 bases and the J segment 7 bases; nucleotides outside the gene matches: 10. Germline lookup yields CDR1 SEHNR and CDR2 FQNEAQ (reference sequence). The CDR3: CASSTLLAGWVGELFF. CDR3 coding DNA: TGTGCCAGCAGCACCTTACTAGCGGGATGGGTCGGGGAGCTGTTTTTT.

There are many counts of this clonotype. This rearrangement joins TRBV20-1 to TRBJ1-1; the D is unclear. Trimming removed 5 bases at V and 1 base at J, with 11 bases between. The CDR3 consists of 13 residues. Germline V gene sequence: CDR1 DFQATT, CDR2 SNEGSKA (reference sequence). The CDR3 DNA is TGCAGTGCTCCCGAGGGATGGAACACTGAAGCTTTCTTT. Protein product: CSAPEGWNTEAFF.

The V gene is TRBV9, the J gene TRBJ2-3, with D possibly called TRBD1 or TRBD2 (6 bases each). This CDR3 is 16 amino acids long. V lost 0 bases, J lost 2 bases, and 13 bases lay in between. Germline CDR1 reads SGDLS; CDR2 reads YYNGEE. CDR3 coding DNA: TGTGCCAGCAGCGTAGTCTCCGGGGGCGTCACAGATACGCAGTATTTT. Its translation: CASSVVSGGVTDTQYF. Full variable domain (remainder filled in from reference TRBV9 and TRBJ2-3): DSGVTQTPKHLITATGQRVTLRCSPRSGDLSVYWYQQSLDQGLQFLIQYYNGEERAKGNILERFSAQQFPDLHSELNLSSLELGDSALYFCASSVVSGGVTDTQYFGPGTRLTVL.

This clonotype was picked up many times. The V gene is TRBV10-3, the J gene TRBJ2-5, with TRBD2 identical over 8 bases. Trimming took 4 bases from V and 2 from J; bases not matched to a gene: 6. CDR3 length: 15 residues. Germline CDR1 reads ENHRY; CDR2 reads SYGVKD. CDR3 amino acids: CAISVGTRDQETQYF. Written as DNA, the CDR3 is TGTGCCATCAGTGTAGGGACTAGGGATCAAGAGACCCAGTACTTC.

This clonotype was picked up many times. CDR3 protein: CASSEGQGVNNEQFF. The CDR3 DNA sequence: TGCGCCAGCAGTGAAGGACAGGGGGTGAACAATGAGCAGTTCTTC. V gene TRBV10-1 combines with J gene TRBJ2-1; 10 bases fit TRBD1. Losses at the gene ends were 3 bases for V and 5 bases for J; bases not matched to a gene: 4. Per the germline V gene, CDR1 is WNHNN and CDR2 is SYGVQD (reference sequence). The CDR3 is 15 residues long.

In this sample, this clonotype turned up many times. The V gene is TRBV20-1, the J gene TRBJ2-3; TRBD2 might be the D (6 bases). The CDR3 contains 16 residues. Between the trimmed V and J ends, which lost 1 base and 4 bases, there was a span of 18 bases. Germline values: CDR1 DFQATT, CDR2 SNEGSKA (reference sequence). CDR3 sequence reads: CSARGAGGGPADTQYF. Written as DNA, the CDR3 is TGCAGTGCTAGAGGGGCAGGCGGAGGGCCCGCAGATACGCAGTATTTT.

The chain has TRBV5-1 and TRBJ2-1; D perhaps matches TRBD2 (5 bases). Trimming left V 2 bases short and J 2 bases short, with 11 bases between. CDR3 length: 15 amino acids. The V gene's germline CDR1 is SGHRS and CDR2 YFSETQ. The chain's CDR3 is CASSLMGSAYNEQFF. In nucleotides, the CDR3 is TGCGCCAGCAGCTTAATGGGGAGTGCCTACAATGAGCAGTTCTTC.

V is TRBV18 and J is TRBJ2-7, with TRBD1 matching over 11 bases. V lost 7 bases and J lost 2; bases outside the gene matches: 4. Germline V gene sequence: CDR1 KGHSH, CDR2 LQKENI. CDR3 size: 14 residues. For the CDR3, the DNA is TGTGCCAGCTGTGGGACAGGGGGAACCTACGAGCAGTACTTC. This encodes CASCGTGGTYEQYF.

The genes are TRBV27 and TRBJ2-1; no firm D call. This CDR3 spans 17 amino acids. Germline assignment: CDR1 MNHEY and CDR2 SMNVEV (reference sequence). The germline V and J ends were trimmed by 2 bases and 0 bases, with 14 bases remaining between them. The CDR3 coding sequence is TGTGCCAGCAGTTTAGCAGGTCCGATGAGCTCCTACAATGAGCAGTTCTTC. Protein: CASSLAGPMSSYNEQFF.

This clonotype was recorded at least ten times. The chain has TRBV5-1 and TRBJ2-7; 12 bases are a match to TRBD2. The J segment lost 6 bases and the V segment lost 4 bases, leaving 8 bases of the junction unmatched. Germline CDR1 and CDR2: SGHRS and YFSETQ. This CDR3 comprises 15 residues. The CDR3 DNA is TGCGCCAGCAGCCAAACGACTAGCGGGAGCCCCGAGCAGTACTTC. Its translation is CASSQTTSGSPEQYF.

This clonotype was observed a handful of times. V usage is TRBV4-1 and J usage is TRBJ2-7, with no clear D. Germline values: CDR1 MGHRA, CDR2 YSYEKL. Trimming removed 1 base from V and 0 bases from J, with 7 bases in between. The CDR3 extends over 14 amino acids. In nucleotides, the CDR3 is TGCGCCAGCAGCCAAGGGATTAGCTCCTACGAGCAGTACTTC. Amino acid sequence: CASSQGISSYEQYF.

Details on this clonotype: This clone may be a read error of a much larger clone one base away. This sequence joins TRBV3-1 and TRBJ2-3; no firm D call. CDR1 is LGHDT, CDR2 YNNKEL, per germline (reference sequence). The CDR3 has 14 residues. This chain's CDR3 is CASSSVNLLDTHYF. CDR3 coding DNA: TGTGCCAGCTCAAGCGTGAATTTACTGGATACGCATTATTTT.

This clonotype was seen a handful of times. This chain joins TRBV19 and TRBJ2-7, with a weak D call TRBD1 (6 bases). The CDR3 is 13 amino acids. Germline V gene sequence: CDR1 LNHDA, CDR2 SQIVND (reference sequence). V was pared by 6 bases and J by 2 bases, with 11 bases between. The CDR3 loop reads CASRQGQTYEQYF. The CDR3 region has the DNA TGTGCCAGTAGACAAGGACAGACCTACGAGCAGTACTTC. Drawing the rest from reference TRBV19 and TRBJ2-7, the complete variable domain is DGGITQSPKYLFRKEGQNVTLSCEQNLNHDAMYWYRQDPGQGLRLIYYSQIVNDFQKGDIAEGYSVSREKKESFPLTVTSAQKNPTAFYLCASRQGQTYEQYFGPGTRLTVT.